These T cell receptor beta chains were read from a single sample in a study of T cells after yellow fever vaccination. From the 5' RACE reads, TCRdb called clonotypes with MiXCR, one entry per CDR3 protein. In the table there are roughly 170,000 distinct CDR3 sequences, around 9.3% of which are singletons. Sequenced here: CD8+ T cells sorted from PBMCs, sampled 45 days after the yellow fever booster vaccination. The source of these receptors is a man aged 18-30 years who received the YFV17D yellow fever vaccine. The CDR3 runs from the conserved cysteine through the conserved F or W.

CDR3: CASSYDGRSLAKNIQYF
J: TRBJ2-4
length: 17
V: TRBV6-2/TRBV6-3

CDR3: CASSLAAAPRGDTQYF
J: TRBJ2-3
length: 16
V: TRBV12-3/TRBV12-4

CDR3: CASSLYPSRSPLHF
J: TRBJ1-6
length: 14
V: TRBV5-1

CDR3: CASSQGGGGSPLHF
J: TRBJ1-6
length: 14
V: TRBV4-1

CDR3: CASSQEDWTEVRQPQHF
J: TRBJ1-5
length: 17
V: TRBV4-1

CDR3: CATSAPGTSLTDTQYF
J: TRBJ2-3
length: 16
V: TRBV24-1

CDR3: CSVRLNGYTF
J: TRBJ1-2
length: 10
V: TRBV29-1

CDR3: CASSPDSFLNEQYF
J: TRBJ2-7
length: 14
V: TRBV11-2

CDR3: CASSTQVGSYTF
J: TRBJ1-2
length: 12
V: TRBV5-1

CDR3: CASSARDVGPYEQYF
J: TRBJ2-7
length: 15
V: TRBV7-9

CDR3: CASSSDRAPTGELFF
J: TRBJ2-2
length: 15
V: TRBV5-1

CDR3: CASSVAAYEQFF
J: TRBJ2-1
length: 12
V: TRBV7-9

CDR3: CASSQVGRAMIDSPLHF
J: TRBJ1-6
length: 17
V: TRBV4-3

CDR3: CASRPSGAEWNIQYF
J: TRBJ2-4
length: 15
V: TRBV3-1

CDR3: CASSYTTVYGYTF
J: TRBJ1-2
length: 13
V: TRBV12-3/TRBV12-4